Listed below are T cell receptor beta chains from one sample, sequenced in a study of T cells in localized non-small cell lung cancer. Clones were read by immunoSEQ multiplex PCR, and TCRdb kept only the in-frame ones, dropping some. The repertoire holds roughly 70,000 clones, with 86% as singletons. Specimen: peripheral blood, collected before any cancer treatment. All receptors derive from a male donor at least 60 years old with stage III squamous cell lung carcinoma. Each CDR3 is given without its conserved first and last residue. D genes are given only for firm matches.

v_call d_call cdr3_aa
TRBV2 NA ASRVREQY
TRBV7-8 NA ASSLAPGQSSSPQH
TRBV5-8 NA ASSDRVNSNQPQH
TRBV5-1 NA ASSLGQGPST
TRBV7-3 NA ASSPQEGSHEQY
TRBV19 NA ASYEGGSSYNEQF
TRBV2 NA ASSEDSFIYGYT
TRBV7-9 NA ASSLGREYNEQF
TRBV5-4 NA ASSPTGDNEQF
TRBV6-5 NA ASSLSGISGNTIY
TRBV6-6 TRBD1 ASSYSGTGGDQPQH
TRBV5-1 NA ASSTPAEETQY
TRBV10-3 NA ASSEGGGYT
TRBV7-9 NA ASSLYGDTQY
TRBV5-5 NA ASSSINQPQH
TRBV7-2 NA ASSLQQGGSRELF
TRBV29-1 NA SVEDHVPEAF
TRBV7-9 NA ASTQGREAEKLF
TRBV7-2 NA ASSPQTGRNIQY
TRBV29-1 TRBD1 SVGGQSSGANVLT
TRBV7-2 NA ASSRDIDGGYT
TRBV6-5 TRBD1 ASRGTANYGYT
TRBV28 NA ASTLGPGDAYNEQF
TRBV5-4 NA ASSLAPTVPNYGYT
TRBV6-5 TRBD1 ASSPQGNEQF
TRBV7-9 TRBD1 ASSLPGTGPHQPQH